A selection of T cell receptor beta chains follows, all from one sample in a study of blood T cell repertoires in COVID-19. Only in-frame clones appear in the TCRdb table, and some are missing; sequencing was by immunoSEQ multiplex PCR. Of 350,000 to 450,000 clones listed, approximately 93% are singletons. Sequencing used PBMCs or T cells enriched from blood (not recorded which). These receptors were collected from a woman aged 40 to 50 who had been exposed to COVID-19. CDR3s include the opening cysteine and the closing phenylalanine or tryptophan. Fields, in order: D gene, clone size, V gene, J gene, CDR3 protein, CDR3 DNA. A D gene is named only where the DNA matches it firmly. The size entry is marked missing in some rows and otherwise reads once, few, many or a size class.

>NA|once|TRBV18|TRBJ1-1
CASSPILDHEAFF
TGTGCCAGCTCACCAATACTAGACCATGAAGCTTTCTTT
>NA|NA|TRBV5-4|TRBJ1-2
CASSWGVRNYGYTF
TGTGCCAGCAGCTGGGGGGTTCGGAACTATGGCTACACCTTC
>TRBD2|once|TRBV11-2|TRBJ2-5
CASSLQTGTRETQYF
TGTGCCAGCAGCTTACAGACCGGGACTAGGGAGACCCAGTACTTC
>NA|NA|TRBV14|TRBJ1-3
CASSLLGASGNTIYF
TGTGCCAGCAGCCTGTTGGGGGCCTCTGGAAACACCATATATTTT
>NA|NA|TRBV27|TRBJ1-5
CASSLSLFGQPQHF
TGTGCCAGCAGTTTATCCCTTTTCGGTCAGCCCCAGCATTTT
>TRBD1|NA|TRBV18|TRBJ1-2
CASSPVSGQLVDGYTF
TGTGCCAGCTCACCTGTGTCGGGACAGTTGGTCGATGGCTACACCTTC
>TRBD1|NA|TRBV7-2|TRBJ1-1
CASSLGVGQGARRNTEAFF
TGTGCCAGCAGCTTAGGTGTGGGACAGGGGGCGAGGAGGAACACTGAAGCTTTCTTT
>TRBD2|NA|TRBV24-1|TRBJ2-7
CATSDSGLAGPGLYF
TGTGCCACCAGTGACTCCGGACTAGCGGGACCCGGTCTGTACTTC
>TRBD2|NA|TRBV6-5|TRBJ2-7
CASNLAGGAQYF
TGTGCCAGCAACCTAGCGGGGGGGGCACAGTACTTC
>NA|NA|TRBV2|TRBJ2-2
CASSELRGRTGELFF
TGTGCCAGCAGTGAACTCAGGGGCCGGACCGGGGAGCTGTTTTTT
>TRBD1|once|TRBV30|TRBJ1-2
CAWSATGGSYGYTF
TGTGCCTGGAGTGCAACAGGGGGGTCCTATGGCTACACCTTC
>NA|NA|TRBV19|TRBJ1-2
CASSWGDARYGYTF
TGTGCCAGTAGCTGGGGAGATGCTCGCTATGGCTACACCTTC
>NA|NA|TRBV10-2|TRBJ1-4
CASGRGRSLNEKLFF
TGCGCCAGCGGACGGGGGAGGAGCCTTAATGAAAAACTGTTTTTT
>NA|NA|TRBV5-1|TRBJ1-1
CASSLGVAAGTEAFF
TGCGCCAGCAGCTTGGGTGTAGCCGCGGGCACTGAAGCTTTCTTT
>TRBD2|NA|TRBV10-1|TRBJ2-2
CASSALAGANTGELFF
TGCGCCAGCAGTGCGCTAGCGGGGGCCAACACCGGGGAGCTGTTTTTT
>TRBD2|NA|TRBV3-1/TRBV3-2|TRBJ2-7
CASSSGTSGELYEQYF
TGTGCCAGCAGCTCCGGGACTAGCGGCGAGTTATACGAGCAGTACTTC
>NA|NA|TRBV12-3/TRBV12-4|TRBJ1-2
CASSPLANYGYTF
TGTGCCAGCAGCCCCCTGGCCAACTATGGCTACACCTTC
>NA|NA|TRBV3-1/TRBV3-2|TRBJ1-2
CASSQGHRINYGYTF
TGTGCCAGCAGCCAGGGACACAGGATTAACTATGGCTACACCTTC
>TRBD1|NA|TRBV2|TRBJ1-1
CASRDRGPTEAFF
TGTGCCAGCAGAGACAGGGGGCCGACTGAAGCTTTCTTT
>TRBD1|NA|TRBV18|TRBJ2-3
CASGLEGDRKF
TGTGCCAGCGGTTTAGAAGGGGACAGGAAATTT
>NA|NA|TRBV5-1|TRBJ2-7
CASSSIPGNRLYEQYF
TGCGCCAGCAGCTCCATTCCCGGGAACAGACTCTACGAGCAGTACTTC
>TRBD1|NA|TRBV14|TRBJ1-1
CASSHRQGVNTEAFF
TGTGCCAGCAGCCATAGACAGGGGGTGAACACTGAAGCTTTCTTT
>NA|NA|TRBV18|TRBJ2-7
CASSRIPGTLGEQYF
TGTGCCAGCTCACGTATTCCCGGGACACTCGGGGAGCAGTACTTC
>NA|NA|TRBV7-9|TRBJ2-2
CASSFRYTGELFF
TGTGCCAGCAGCTTTAGATACACCGGGGAGCTGTTTTTT
>TRBD1|NA|TRBV5-5|TRBJ1-5
CASSFDRGLSQPQHF
TGTGCCAGCAGCTTCGACAGGGGATTGAGTCAGCCCCAGCATTTT
>NA|NA|TRBV7-9|TRBJ2-1
CASRRGGSNEQFF
TGTGCCAGCAGGAGGGGGGGCTCAAACGAGCAGTTCTTC
>NA|NA|TRBV15|TRBJ2-7
CATGRGVAASMGEQYF
TGTGCCACCGGCAGAGGTGTCGCGGCGTCGATGGGCGAGCAGTACTTC
>NA|NA|TRBV7-9|TRBJ1-1
CASSPTGTEAFF
TGTGCCAGCAGCCCGACAGGCACTGAAGCTTTCTTT
>NA|NA|TRBV5-4|TRBJ2-3
CASSLADSSTDTQYF
TGTGCCAGCAGCTTGGCAGACAGTAGCACAGATACGCAGTATTTT
>NA|NA|TRBV21-1|TRBJ2-5
CASAGGQQETQYF
TGTGCCAGCGCCGGAGGACAGCAAGAGACCCAGTACTTC
>NA|NA|TRBV12-3/TRBV12-4|TRBJ2-3
CASSLSGDTQYF
TGTGCCAGCAGTTTGTCAGGAGATACGCAGTATTTT
>NA|NA|TRBV7-2|TRBJ1-2
CASRGRGEGGYTF
TGTGCCAGCAGGGGGCGGGGGGAAGGTGGCTACACCTTC
>NA|NA|TRBV5-1|TRBJ1-2
CASSRGEGEYGYTF
TGCGCCAGCAGCCGGGGGGAAGGGGAGTATGGCTACACCTTC
>TRBD1|NA|TRBV10-1|TRBJ1-2
CASSAPGTEFYGYTF
TGCGCCAGCAGTGCTCCCGGGACAGAATTCTATGGCTACACCTTC
>NA|NA|TRBV3-1/TRBV3-2|TRBJ1-6
CASSQGQGSASPLHF
TGTGCCAGCAGCCAAGGGCAGGGTTCTGCCTCACCCCTCCACTTT
>NA|NA|TRBV2|TRBJ1-3
CASRGGNSGNTIYF
TGTGCCAGCAGAGGGGGAAACTCTGGAAACACCATATATTTT
>TRBD1|few|TRBV7-9|TRBJ2-7
CASSPGQQFSGHEQYF
TGTGCCAGCAGCCCGGGACAGCAGTTCTCGGGCCACGAGCAGTACTTC
>NA|NA|TRBV7-9|TRBJ2-4
CASSVETKNIQYF
TGTGCCAGCAGCGTGGAGACCAAAAACATTCAGTACTTC
>TRBD2|NA|TRBV7-2|TRBJ2-2
CASSFGLGTSPNTGELFF
TGTGCCAGCAGCTTTGGTCTCGGGACTAGCCCGAACACCGGGGAGCTGTTTTTT
>TRBD1|NA|TRBV6-1|TRBJ2-7
CASSDGTDKF
TGTGCCAGCAGTGATGGGACAGACAAGTTC
>TRBD2|NA|TRBV19|TRBJ2-2
CASSIGGGIGELFF
TGTGCCAGTAGTATAGGGGGAGGGATCGGGGAGCTGTTTTTT
>NA|NA|TRBV11-1|TRBJ2-3
CASSLSGGRGPDTQYF
TGTGCCAGCAGCCTTTCCGGGGGGCGGGGGCCAGATACGCAGTATTTT
>NA|NA|TRBV30|TRBJ2-7
CASKTSSYEQYF
TGTGCCTCCAAAACTTCTTCCTACGAGCAGTACTTC
>TRBD1|few|TRBV7-9|TRBJ1-2
CASSRDRVRGYTF
TGTGCCAGCAGCCGTGACAGGGTGCGAGGCTACACCTTC
>TRBD1|once|TRBV19|TRBJ1-2
CASRPGTGWNYGYTF
TGTGCCAGTAGGCCGGGGACAGGGTGGAACTATGGCTACACCTTC
>NA|NA|TRBV7-2|TRBJ2-3
CASSLRGGRADTQYF
TGTGCCAGCAGCTTAAGGGGGGGCCGGGCAGATACGCAGTATTTT
>TRBD2|NA|TRBV6-4|TRBJ2-1
CASSQTSGGMNEQFF
TGTGCCAGCAGCCAGACTAGCGGGGGGATGAATGAGCAGTTCTTC
>TRBD2|NA|TRBV18|TRBJ2-3
CASSPRTSSIDTQYF
TGTGCCAGCTCACCAAGGACTAGCTCCATAGATACGCAGTATTTT
>TRBD1|NA|TRBV20-1|TRBJ1-5
CSASPRGSENQPQHF
TGCAGTGCTAGTCCCAGGGGGAGTGAAAATCAGCCCCAGCATTTT
>NA|NA|TRBV18|TRBJ2-7
CASSPFLTGSSYEQYF
TGTGCCAGCTCACCTTTTCTGACAGGCAGCTCCTACGAGCAGTACTTC
>NA|NA|TRBV29-1|TRBJ1-5
CSVQNNSRNQPQHF
TGCAGTGTCCAAAACAACAGCCGAAATCAGCCCCAGCATTTT
>TRBD2|NA|TRBV5-4|TRBJ2-1
CASSLNWASGRAPWDEQFF
TGTGCCAGCAGCTTGAATTGGGCTAGCGGGAGGGCCCCTTGGGATGAGCAGTTCTTC
>NA|NA|TRBV7-9|TRBJ2-7
CASSLSEVYEQYF
TGTGCCAGCAGCTTAAGCGAGGTCTACGAGCAGTACTTC
>NA|once|TRBV21-1|TRBJ2-1
CASSNSLAGETYNEQFF
TGTGCCAGCAGCAATTCTCTAGCGGGGGAAACCTACAATGAGCAGTTCTTC
>NA|NA|TRBV29-1|TRBJ2-7
CSVAKGLAREQYF
TGCAGCGTTGCCAAGGGGCTTGCTCGGGAGCAGTACTTC
>NA|NA|TRBV15|TRBJ2-7
CATSRDIGGEEQYF
TGTGCCACCAGCAGAGATATCGGAGGGGAAGAGCAGTACTTC
>NA|NA|TRBV27|TRBJ2-7
CASSFIDRTYEQYF
TGTGCCAGCAGTTTCATTGACAGGACCTACGAGCAGTACTTC
>NA|NA|TRBV30|TRBJ1-5
CAWSVQQGNQPQHF
TGTGCCTGGAGTGTACAACAGGGCAATCAGCCCCAGCATTTT